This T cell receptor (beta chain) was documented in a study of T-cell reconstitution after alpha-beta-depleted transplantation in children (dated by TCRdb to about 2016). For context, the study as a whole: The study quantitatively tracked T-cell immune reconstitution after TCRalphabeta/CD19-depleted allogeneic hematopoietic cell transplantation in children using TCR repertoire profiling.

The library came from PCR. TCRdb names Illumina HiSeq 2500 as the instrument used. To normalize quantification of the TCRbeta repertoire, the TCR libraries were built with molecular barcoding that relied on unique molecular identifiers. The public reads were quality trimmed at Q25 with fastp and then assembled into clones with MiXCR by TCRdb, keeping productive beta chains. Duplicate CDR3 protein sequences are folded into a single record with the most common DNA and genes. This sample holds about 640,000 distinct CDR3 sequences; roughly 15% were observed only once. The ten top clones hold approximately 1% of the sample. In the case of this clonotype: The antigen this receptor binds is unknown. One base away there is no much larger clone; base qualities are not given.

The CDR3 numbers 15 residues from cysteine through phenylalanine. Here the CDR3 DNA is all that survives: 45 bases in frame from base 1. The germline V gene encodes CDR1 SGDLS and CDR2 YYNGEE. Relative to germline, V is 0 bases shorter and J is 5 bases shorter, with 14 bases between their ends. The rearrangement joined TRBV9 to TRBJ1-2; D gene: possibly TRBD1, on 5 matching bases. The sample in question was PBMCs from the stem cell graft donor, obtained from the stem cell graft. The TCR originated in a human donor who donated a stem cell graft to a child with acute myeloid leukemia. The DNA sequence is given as TGTGCCAGCAGCGTAGAACAGGCGAACGGTTATGGCTACACCTTC. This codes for CASSVEQANGYGYTF.